This TCR beta chain was documented in a study of T cells in Graves' hyperthyroidism and ophthalmopathy. Study-level points and caveats: Most thyroid clonotypes expanded above 0.001 appeared in blood too.

Amplification of TCR beta CDR3 regions was performed using RNA transcripts as template. Initially, a first-round RT-PCR of the TCR CDR3 employed the HTBI primer set. TCRdb recomputed calls from the multiplex PCR reads with MiXCR, one row per CDR3 protein. This repertoire shows fewer than 750,000 distinct CDR3 sequences, approximately 15% found once; its top ten account for about 3.9%. This clonotype was seen a handful of times. Its specificity is unknown. The CDR3 spans 16 residues. V was clipped by 3 bases and J by 1 base; unmatched bases: 8. The germline CDR1 and CDR2 sequences are ENHRY and SYGVKD. The sample taken for sequencing was blood. The source is a woman aged 40 to 49 with Graves' ophthalmopathy. The chain has TRBV10-3 and TRBJ2-5; 7 bases align to TRBD2. CDR3 DNA: TGTGCCATCAGTGAAGGGCGTTGGGGGGGCCAAGAGACCCAGTACTTC. This codes for CAISEGRWGGQETQYF.